The 22 T cell receptor beta chains presented below share a single source sample, sequenced in a study of blood T cell repertoires in COVID-19. The assay was immunoSEQ multiplex PCR, and TCRdb's table has in-frame clones only and misses some. The sample contains fewer than 250,000 clones, about nine tenths of which appear only once. The sample consisted of peripheral blood. Source of these receptors: a man aged 30 to 39 with acute or convalescent COVID-19.

This chain links TRBV7-9 with TRBJ1-1; weak D call: TRBD1 (6 bases). Trimming removed 5 bases from V and 1 base from J, with 17 bases in between. CDR3 size: 16 residues. Germline CDR1 and CDR2: SEHNR and FQNEAQ (reference sequence). This CDR3 is CASSNSIGTPNTEAFF. In DNA form, the CDR3 reads TGTGCCAGCAGCAATTCCATCGGGACACCGAACACTGAAGCTTTCTTT.

The rearrangement joins TRBV29-1 to TRBJ1-2; TRBD1 is a possible D gene (6 bases). Per the germline V gene, CDR1 is SQVTM and CDR2 is ANQGSEA. CDR3 length: 12 residues. Trimming took off 3 bases at V and 8 bases at J, with 13 bases between the two ends. The CDR3 loop is CSVDQGTGGYTF. The CDR3 nucleotides are TGCAGCGTTGATCAGGGGACGGGAGGCTACACCTTC.

In DNA form, the CDR3 reads TGTGCCAGCAGCCTATTGGGGGGGAAAAATGAGCAGTTCTTC. Protein: CASSLLGGKNEQFF. The J gene is TRBJ2-1, the V gene TRBV7-3; 7 bases align to TRBD2. The CDR3 has 14 amino acids. Trimming cost V 5 bases and J 7 bases; bases outside gene matches: 8. Germline V CDR1 and CDR2: SGHTA, FQGTGA. Based on the CDR3 plus reference TRBV7-3 and TRBJ2-1, the full variable domain is GAGVSQTPSNKVTEKGKYVELRCDPISGHTALYWYRQSLGQGPEFLIYFQGTGAADDSGLPNDRFFAVRPEGSVSTLKIQRTERGDSAVYLCASSLLGGKNEQFFGPGTRLTVL.

The chain is built from TRBV2 and TRBJ1-2; unclear D gene. Germline V gene lookup returns CDR1 SNHLY and CDR2 FYNNEI. The CDR3 loop spans 15 amino acids. V was cut by 7 bases and J by 3 bases, with 18 bases left in between. DNA of the CDR3: TGTGCCAGCACTCTCGGTCCCCTCGGGGACTATGGCTACACCTTC. Residues: CASTLGPLGDYGYTF.

The chain couples TRBV24-1 to TRBJ2-1; a possible D gene is TRBD2 (6 bases). The V end was cut by 6 bases, the J end by 5 bases, with 13 bases between. This CDR3 has 14 residues. Looked up from germline, CDR1 is KGHDR and CDR2 is SFDVKD. CDR3 DNA sequence: TGTGCCACCAGTAAGGGAGGTCCTGACAATGAGCAGTTCTTC. Residues: CATSKGGPDNEQFF.

CDR3 DNA: TGTGCCAGCAGCTTTGGGGACAGGGCCTCTGGGGCCAACGTCCTGACTTTC. Translation: CASSFGDRASGANVLTF. The V call is TRBV5-4, the J call TRBJ2-6; 9 positions match TRBD1. This CDR3 contains 17 residues. J lost 0 bases, V lost 2 bases, and 3 bases had no gene match. The germline V gene encodes CDR1 SGHNT and CDR2 YYREEE (reference sequence).

This chain connects TRBV11-2 to TRBJ1-2; a weak D match, TRBD1 (6 bases). Trimming stripped 5 bases from V and 4 bases from J, with 11 bases between. CDR1 is SGHAT, CDR2 FQNNGV, per germline. The CDR3 extends over 13 amino acids. DNA for the CDR3: TGTGCCAGCAGCCCTGGACAGTTCTATGGCTACACCTTC. Its protein product is CASSPGQFYGYTF.

The rearrangement joins TRBV5-1 to TRBJ1-2; D is perhaps TRBD1 (5 bases). Germline assignment: CDR1 SGHRS and CDR2 YFSETQ. V was cut by 3 bases and J by 0 bases, with 15 bases left in between. The CDR3 has 16 amino acids. CDR3 sequence reads: CASSYAGTQANYGYTF. CDR3 sequence (DNA): TGCGCCAGCAGCTACGCCGGGACTCAAGCTAACTATGGCTACACCTTC.

This chain connects TRBV6-5 to TRBJ1-5, with D possibly TRBD1 on 6 matching bases. Germline CDR1 reads MNHEY; CDR2 reads SVGAGI. V was clipped by 5 bases and J by 4 bases, with 15 bases between them. CDR3 length equals 15 residues. CDR3 coding DNA: TGTGCCAGCAGTCCTCAGGGGAACATTAATCAGCCCCAGCATTTT. Encoded protein: CASSPQGNINQPQHF.

The chain has TRBV28 and TRBJ1-4; 8 bases are shared with TRBD1. Germline V CDR1 and CDR2: MDHEN, SYDVKM. The CDR3 covers 18 residues. The ends lost 5 bases at V and 0 bases at J; junction bases unmatched: 11. CDR3 DNA: TGTGCCAGCAGTACACTACAGGGGGGAGCTGCAACTAATGAAAAACTGTTTTTT. Translating gives CASSTLQGGAATNEKLFF.

The rearrangement joins TRBV7-6 to TRBJ1-1, with 7 bases that match TRBD1. The CDR3 length is 16 residues. V trimming: 4 bases; J trimming: 2 bases; junction bases outside the gene matches: 10. Germline V CDR1 and CDR2: SGHVS, FNYEAQ. The DNA of the CDR3 is TGTGCCAGCAGCTCGGGGACCGGGACAGTTAACACTGAAGCTTTCTTT. Encoded protein: CASSSGTGTVNTEAFF.

The chain combines TRBV5-4 with TRBJ1-4, with no clear D. There are 14 residues in the CDR3. From germline, CDR1 is SGHNT and CDR2 YYREEE (reference sequence). Trimming cost V 0 bases and J 3 bases, with 6 bases left between them. The CDR3 loop reads CASSLDRSNEKLFF. The CDR3 DNA is TGTGCCAGCAGCTTGGACAGATCTAATGAAAAACTGTTTTTT. The variable domain in full, with the rest retrieved from reference TRBV5-4 and TRBJ1-4, is ETGVTQSPTHLIKTRGQQVTLRCSSQSGHNTVSWYQQALGQGPQFIFQYYREEENGRGNFPPRFSGLQFPNYSSELNVNALELDDSALYLCASSLDRSNEKLFFGSGTQLSVL.

This chain connects TRBV2 to TRBJ2-2, with D perhaps matching TRBD1 (6 bases). Germline-derived CDR1 and CDR2 are SNHLY and FYNNEI. Trimming cost V 6 bases and J 0 bases, with 11 bases left between them. This CDR3 comprises 15 residues. This CDR3 is CASREQGSNTGELFF. The CDR3 region has the DNA TGTGCCAGCAGAGAACAGGGTTCGAACACCGGGGAGCTGTTTTTT. The variable domain in full, with the rest retrieved from reference TRBV2 and TRBJ2-2, is EPEVTQTPSHQVTQMGQEVILRCVPISNHLYFYWYRQILGQKVEFLVSFYNNEISEKSEIFDDQFSVERPDGSNFTLKIRSTKLEDSAMYFCASREQGSNTGELFFGEGSRLTVL.

Written as DNA, the CDR3 is TGTGCCAGCAGTTCAGGGGGCGTGCGTTCACCCCTCCACTTT. Amino acid sequence: CASSSGGVRSPLHF. The chain is built from TRBV28 and TRBJ1-6; 8 bases fit TRBD1. Germline V gene lookup returns CDR1 MDHEN and CDR2 SYDVKM. J lost 9 bases, V lost 4 bases, and 5 bases had no gene match. CDR3 length equals 14 residues.

The V call is TRBV2, the J call TRBJ2-7, with 8 bases identical to TRBD1. The V gene's germline CDR1 is SNHLY and CDR2 FYNNEI. J was trimmed by 7 bases and V by 4 bases; bases with no gene match: 9. This CDR3 is built from 14 residues. The chain's CDR3 is CASSGLDREDEQYF. DNA of the CDR3: TGTGCCAGCAGTGGACTGGACAGGGAGGATGAGCAGTACTTC.

V and J are TRBV6-5 and TRBJ2-4; a possible D gene is TRBD1 (6 bases). CDR1 MNHEY and CDR2 SVGAGI come from the germline V gene. V lost 6 bases and J lost 0, with 12 bases in between. This CDR3 has 15 amino acids. The CDR3 sequence: CASRRGSLAKNIQYF. The CDR3 DNA sequence: TGTGCCAGCAGGAGGGGGTCCCTAGCCAAAAACATTCAGTACTTC.

This clone was seen just once. The chain uses TRBV2 and TRBJ1-1, with D possibly being TRBD1 (5 bases). The length of the CDR3 is 13 residues. Trimming removed 5 bases from V and 1 base from J, with 8 bases in between. CDR1 SNHLY and CDR2 FYNNEI come from the germline V gene. CDR3 in amino acids: CASSLDRNTEAFF. The CDR3 coding sequence is TGTGCCAGCAGTCTTGACAGGAACACTGAAGCTTTCTTT.

J is TRBJ2-3 and V is TRBV6-5; 8 nucleotides line up with TRBD1. CDR1 and CDR2 from the germline V gene are MNHEY and SVGAGI. There are 15 residues in the CDR3. V gave up 10 bases and J gave up 1 base; unmatched junction bases: 10. The CDR3 is CAIKQGVLGTDTQYF. In DNA form, the CDR3 reads TGTGCCATAAAACAGGGGGTTTTGGGCACAGATACGCAGTATTTT.

V is TRBV5-1 and J is TRBJ2-7; 9 bases line up with TRBD1. The length of the CDR3 is 15 residues. Germline CDR1 reads SGHRS; CDR2 reads YFSETQ. V dropped 2 bases and J dropped 4; count of bases not matched to a gene: 7. The CDR3 sequence is CASSFRSGTGYEQYF. The CDR3 region has the DNA TGCGCCAGCAGCTTTAGATCCGGGACAGGGTACGAGCAGTACTTC. The full variable domain, in which reference TRBV5-1 and TRBJ2-7 provide the parts outside the CDR3, is KAGVTQTPRYLIKTRGQQVTLSCSPISGHRSVSWYQQTPGQGLQFLFEYFSETQRNKGNFPGRFSGRQFSNSRSEMNVSTLELGDSALYLCASSFRSGTGYEQYFGPGTRLTVT.

This clone was counted a single time. The DNA of the CDR3 is TGTGCCAGCAGTCTTCGACAGGGCTATCAGCCCCAGCATTTT. Translation gives CASSLRQGYQPQHF. The J gene is TRBJ1-5, the V gene TRBV2, with TRBD1 matching over 7 bases. J gave up 5 bases and V 5 bases, and 6 bases lay outside the gene matches. CDR1 and CDR2 from the germline V gene are SNHLY and FYNNEI. The CDR3 sequence is 14 residues long.

This clone was seen more than once but under ten times. The chain combines TRBV15 with TRBJ1-4; a possible D gene is TRBD1 (6 bases). CDR1 and CDR2 from the germline V gene are LNHNV and YYDKDF (reference sequence). There are 15 residues in the CDR3. V gave up 8 bases and J gave up 3 bases, with 16 bases separating them. This CDR3 reads CATAPRGTSNEKLFF. CDR3 nucleotides: TGTGCCACCGCACCCAGGGGAACTTCTAATGAAAAACTGTTTTTT. Combining the CDR3 with reference TRBV15 and TRBJ1-4 gives the whole variable domain DAMVIQNPRYQVTQFGKPVTLSCSQTLNHNVMYWYQQKSSQAPKLLFHYYDKDFNNEADTPDNFQSRRPNTSFCFLDIRSPGLGDTAMYLCATAPRGTSNEKLFFGSGTQLSVL.

The chain joins TRBV7-9 to TRBJ2-5; 7 positions agree with TRBD2. Losses at the gene ends were 11 bases for V and 1 base for J; bases not matched to a gene: 1. The CDR3 is 11 amino acids. The germline V gene has CDR1 SEHNR and CDR2 FQNEAQ (reference sequence). The CDR3 sequence is CAGGSQETQYF. The CDR3 coding sequence is TGTGCCGGCGGGAGCCAAGAGACCCAGTACTTC.